This T cell receptor beta chain was documented in a study of vaccination effects on CD4 cells after COVID-19. Antigen-specific CD4+ T cells were first expanded with viral peptide pools by the ViraFEST assay and only then sequenced. Having been cultured for about ten days, the cells underwent CD4+ T cell isolation. The CDR3 length is 13 residues. Germline V CDR1 and CDR2: LGHNA, YSLEER. Trimming pared 0 bases from V and 7 bases from J, leaving 7 bases between. Assay used: immunoSEQ multiplex PCR; TCRdb lists only in-frame clones, some missing. Seen here are tens of thousands of clones, roughly 80% observed once, and the top ten hold 2.4%. On this clone itself: Antigen: not known.

J is TRBJ1-5 and V is TRBV4-3; D remains unclear. The TCR was taken from a human donor who received a COVID-19 vaccine. The material was CD4+ T cells from PBMCs cultured with HCoV-229E spike peptides, obtained before COVID-19 vaccination. CDR3 DNA sequence: TGCGCCAGCAGCCAAGAGGCGCAGCAGCCCCAGCATTTT. The encoded protein is CASSQEAQQPQHF.